This record concerns one T cell receptor beta chain sequence. Antigen: not known. Though probably carrying unrecorded immune exposures, donors were nominally healthy at sampling. This specimen belongs to a study of cytomegalovirus exposure and HLA in healthy donors. Study background: HLA-typed donors contributed 80 million to 85 million unique TCRs, which were held in an early data release.

The PCR contained 60 Vbeta and 13 Jbeta primers. Here immunoSEQ multiplex PCR was the method, and the copy in TCRdb shows in-frame clones only, minus some. The sample has 120,000 or so clones, about three quarters seen once; the top ten hold 0.95% to 1.5%. Notes on the study in general: Diagnosis of cytomegalovirus status made by the classifier reportedly showed high specificity and sensitivity.

Germline assignment: CDR1 MDHEN and CDR2 SYDVKM. The V and J ends lost 6 bases and 7 bases, in that order; junction bases with no gene match: 4. The CDR3 extends over 13 amino acids. Sequenced input: PBMCs. The rearrangement links TRBV28 to TRBJ1-4, with TRBD1 matching 8 bases. The sequence derives from a female donor in good health and CMV-seronegative. For the CDR3, the DNA is TGTGCCAGCAGAGGAGACAGGGGTGAAAAACTGTTTTTT. Translation: CASRGDRGEKLFF.